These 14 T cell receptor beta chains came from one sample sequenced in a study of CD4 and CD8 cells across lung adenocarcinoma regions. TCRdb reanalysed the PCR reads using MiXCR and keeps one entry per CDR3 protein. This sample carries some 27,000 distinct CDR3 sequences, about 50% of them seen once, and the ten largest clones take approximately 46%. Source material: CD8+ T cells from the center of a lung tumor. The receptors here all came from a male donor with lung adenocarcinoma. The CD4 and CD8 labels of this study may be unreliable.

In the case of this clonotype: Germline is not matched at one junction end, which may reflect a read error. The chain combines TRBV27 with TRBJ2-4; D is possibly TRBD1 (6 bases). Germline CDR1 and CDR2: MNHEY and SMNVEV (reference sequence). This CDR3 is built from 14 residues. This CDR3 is CGSWGLSGTNTQYF. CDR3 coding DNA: TGTGGCAGCTGGGGGCTGTCAGGCACAAATACTCAGTACTTT.

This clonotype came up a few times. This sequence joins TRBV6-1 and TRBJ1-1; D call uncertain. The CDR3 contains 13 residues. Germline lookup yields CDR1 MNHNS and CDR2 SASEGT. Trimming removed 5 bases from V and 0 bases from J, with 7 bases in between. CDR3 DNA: TGTGCCAGCAGTCCCCAGCTGAACACTGAAGCTTTCTTT. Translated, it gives CASSPQLNTEAFF.

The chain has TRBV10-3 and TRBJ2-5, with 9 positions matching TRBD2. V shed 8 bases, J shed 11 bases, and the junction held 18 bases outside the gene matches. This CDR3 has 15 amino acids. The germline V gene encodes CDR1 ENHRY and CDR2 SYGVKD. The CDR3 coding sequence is TGTGCCATCCGAAACCCTAGCGGGGCCTACAATGAGCAGTACTTC. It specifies CAIRNPSGAYNEQYF.

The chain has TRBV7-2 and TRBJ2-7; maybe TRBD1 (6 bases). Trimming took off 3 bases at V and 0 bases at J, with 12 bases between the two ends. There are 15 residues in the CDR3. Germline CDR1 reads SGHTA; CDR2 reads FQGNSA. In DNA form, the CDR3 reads TGTGCCAGCAGCTTCTTCCGGACAGACTCCTACGAGCAGTACTTC. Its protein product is CASSFFRTDSYEQYF.

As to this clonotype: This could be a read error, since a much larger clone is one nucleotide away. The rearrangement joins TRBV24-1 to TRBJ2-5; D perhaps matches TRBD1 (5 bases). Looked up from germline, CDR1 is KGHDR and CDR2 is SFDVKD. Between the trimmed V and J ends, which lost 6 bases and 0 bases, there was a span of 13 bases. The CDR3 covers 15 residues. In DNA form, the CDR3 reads TGTGCCACCAGTCCGACAGATACGTACCAAGAGACCCAGTACTTC. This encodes CATSPTDTYQETQYF.

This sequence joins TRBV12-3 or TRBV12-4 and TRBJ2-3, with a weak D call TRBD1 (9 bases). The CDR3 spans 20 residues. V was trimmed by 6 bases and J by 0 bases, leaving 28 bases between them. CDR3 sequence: CASSPGQGPVGRASTDTQYF. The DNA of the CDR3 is TGTGCCAGCAGCCCTGGACAGGGGCCCGTCGGGAGGGCTAGCACAGATACGCAGTATTTT.

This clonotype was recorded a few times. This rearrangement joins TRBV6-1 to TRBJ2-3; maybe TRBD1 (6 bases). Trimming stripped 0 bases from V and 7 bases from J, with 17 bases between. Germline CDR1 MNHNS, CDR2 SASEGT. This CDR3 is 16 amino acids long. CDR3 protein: CASSEAGTWAKNTQYF. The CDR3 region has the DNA TGTGCCAGCAGTGAAGCCGGGACATGGGCCAAGAATACGCAGTATTTT.

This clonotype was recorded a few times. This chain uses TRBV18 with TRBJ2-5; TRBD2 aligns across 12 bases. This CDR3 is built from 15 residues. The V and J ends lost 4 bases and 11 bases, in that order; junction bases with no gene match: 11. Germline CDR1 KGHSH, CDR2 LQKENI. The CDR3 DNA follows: TGTGCCAGCTCACTAGAAACGGGACTAGCGGGCCAGCAGTACTTC. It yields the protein CASSLETGLAGQQYF.

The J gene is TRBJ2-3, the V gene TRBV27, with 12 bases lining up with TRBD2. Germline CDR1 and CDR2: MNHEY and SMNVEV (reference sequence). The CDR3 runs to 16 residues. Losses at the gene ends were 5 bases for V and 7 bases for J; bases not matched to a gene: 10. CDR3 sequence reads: CASSLKTSGRRYTQYF. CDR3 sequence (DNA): TGTGCCAGCAGTCTCAAGACTAGCGGGAGACGGTATACGCAGTATTTT.

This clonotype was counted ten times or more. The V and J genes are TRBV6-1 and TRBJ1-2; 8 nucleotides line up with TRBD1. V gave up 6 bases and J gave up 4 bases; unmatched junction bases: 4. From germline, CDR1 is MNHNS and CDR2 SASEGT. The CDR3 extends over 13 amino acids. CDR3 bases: TGTGCCAGCAGAAGGACAGGGCCCTATGGCTACACCTTC. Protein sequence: CASRRTGPYGYTF.

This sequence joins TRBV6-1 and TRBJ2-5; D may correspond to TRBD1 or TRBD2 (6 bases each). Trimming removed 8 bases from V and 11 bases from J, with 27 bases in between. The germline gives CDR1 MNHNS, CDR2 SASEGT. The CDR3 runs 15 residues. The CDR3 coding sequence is TGTGCCAGCGCCATGGAACTTGGGGGGCACGAGGAGCAGTACTTC. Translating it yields CASAMELGGHEEQYF.

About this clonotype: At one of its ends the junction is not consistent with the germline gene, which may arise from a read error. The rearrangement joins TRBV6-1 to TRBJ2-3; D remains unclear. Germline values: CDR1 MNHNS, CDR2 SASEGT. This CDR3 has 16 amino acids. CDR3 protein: CASSEALRSSPDTQYF. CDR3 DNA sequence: TGTGCCAGCAGTGAAGCGCTGCGCTCCAGCCCAGATACGCAGTACTTT.

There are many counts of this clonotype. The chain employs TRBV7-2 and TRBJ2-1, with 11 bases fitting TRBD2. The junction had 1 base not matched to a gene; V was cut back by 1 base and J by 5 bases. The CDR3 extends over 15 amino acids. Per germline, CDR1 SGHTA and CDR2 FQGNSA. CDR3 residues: CASSLVAGGNNEQFF. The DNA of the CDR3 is TGTGCCAGCAGCTTAGTAGCGGGAGGGAACAATGAGCAGTTCTTC.

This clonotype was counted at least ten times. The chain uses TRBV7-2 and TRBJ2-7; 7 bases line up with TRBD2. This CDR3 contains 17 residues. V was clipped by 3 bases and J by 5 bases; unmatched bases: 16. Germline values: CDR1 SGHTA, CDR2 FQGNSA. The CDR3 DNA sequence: TGTGCCAGCAGCTTTCACGGGGCGGGAGTGGGCCCCCACGAGCAGTACTTC. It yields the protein CASSFHGAGVGPHEQYF.